The 7 T cell receptor beta chains presented below share a single source sample, sequenced in a study of T cells in localized non-small cell lung cancer. TCRdb's table, derived via immunoSEQ multiplex PCR, lists solely in-frame clones and lacks some. The sample contains 6,600 or so clones, around 50% of which appear only once. The sample was lymph node tissue, taken before any cancer treatment. The origin of the receptors is a female donor of 60 years or more with stage I lung adenocarcinoma.

The V and J genes are TRBV29-1 and TRBJ1-2, with TRBD1 matching over 11 bases. The J segment lost 7 bases and the V segment lost 6 bases, leaving 4 bases of the junction unmatched. The CDR3 runs to 12 residues. Germline V gives CDR1 SQVTM, CDR2 ANQGSEA. The CDR3, as DNA: TGCAGCGTGGACAGGGGGCTAGGTGGCTACACCTTC. Amino acid sequence: CSVDRGLGGYTF.

V and J are TRBV29-1 and TRBJ1-1; D perhaps matches TRBD1 (6 bases). This CDR3 is 13 amino acids long. Germline CDR1 SQVTM, CDR2 ANQGSEA. V was shortened by 5 bases and J by 5 bases, with 15 bases between the two germline ends. CDR3 residues: CSVTGKGETEAFF. The CDR3 nucleotides are TGCAGCGTTACAGGGAAGGGGGAAACTGAAGCTTTCTTT. Full variable domain (outside the CDR3, taken from reference TRBV29-1 and TRBJ1-1): SAVISQKPSRDICQRGTSLTIQCQVDSQVTMMFWYRQQPGQSLTLIATANQGSEATYESGFVIDKFPISRPNLTFSTLTVSNMSPEDSSIYLCSVTGKGETEAFFGQGTRLTVV.

V and J are TRBV4-1 and TRBJ1-4, with D hard to call. This CDR3 comprises 12 residues. V gave up 3 bases and J gave up 12 bases, with 11 bases separating them. Germline V lookup: CDR1 MGHRA, CDR2 YSYEKL. As DNA, the CDR3 is TGCGCCAGCAGCCACGCCTTAGAGGAACTGTTTTTT. Translating it yields CASSHALEELFF.

The V gene is TRBV6-8, the J gene TRBJ1-1; 8 nucleotides match TRBD1. This CDR3 is 16 amino acids long. The ends lost 5 bases at V and 1 base at J; junction bases unmatched: 9. CDR1 MNHGY and CDR2 SAAAGT come from the germline V gene. CDR3 in DNA: TGTGCCAGCAGTGTCCCAATAGACAGGGGGAACACTGAAGCTTTCTTT. Translation: CASSVPIDRGNTEAFF.

The chain couples TRBV19 to TRBJ1-2; perhaps TRBD1 as D (5 bases). Germline V gene sequence: CDR1 LNHDA, CDR2 SQIVND (reference sequence). V lost 3 bases and J lost 4, with 12 bases in between. The CDR3 loop spans 14 amino acids. As DNA, the CDR3 is TGTGCCAGTAGTATCGGGATGGGGGGCTATGGCTACACCTTC. Translation gives CASSIGMGGYGYTF.

This clone was counted only a few times. The chain uses TRBV4-1 and TRBJ2-1; D is uncertain. Germline CDR1 reads MGHRA; CDR2 reads YSYEKL. This CDR3 spans 16 amino acids. Trimming took off 1 base at V and 5 bases at J, with 15 bases between the two ends. This chain's CDR3 is CASSQVIFSRDNEQFF. In DNA form, the CDR3 reads TGCGCCAGCAGCCAAGTGATCTTTTCTCGGGACAATGAGCAGTTCTTC.

This rearrangement joins TRBV10-3 to TRBJ2-3, with 12 bases aligning to TRBD2. The CDR3 has 14 amino acids. V shed 6 bases, J shed 5 bases, and the junction held 3 bases outside the gene matches. CDR1 ENHRY and CDR2 SYGVKD come from the germline V gene. CDR3 coding DNA: TGTGCCATCAGGCTAGCGGGAGGGATAGATACGCAGTATTTT. Translating it yields CAIRLAGGIDTQYF.